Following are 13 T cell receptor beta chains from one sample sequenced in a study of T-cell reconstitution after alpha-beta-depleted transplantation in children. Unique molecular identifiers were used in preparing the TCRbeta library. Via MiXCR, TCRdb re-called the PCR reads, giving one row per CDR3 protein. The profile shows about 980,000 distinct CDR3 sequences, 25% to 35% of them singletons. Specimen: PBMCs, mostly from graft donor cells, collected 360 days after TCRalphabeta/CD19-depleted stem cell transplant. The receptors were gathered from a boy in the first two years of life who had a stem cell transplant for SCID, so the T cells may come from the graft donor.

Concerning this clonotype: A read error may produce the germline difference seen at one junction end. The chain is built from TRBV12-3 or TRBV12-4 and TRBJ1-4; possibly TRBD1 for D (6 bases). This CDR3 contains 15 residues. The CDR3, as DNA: TGTGCCAGCAGTTTACTGGGGGCTGGTAATGAAAAACCGTTTTTT. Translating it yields CASSLLGAGNEKPFF.

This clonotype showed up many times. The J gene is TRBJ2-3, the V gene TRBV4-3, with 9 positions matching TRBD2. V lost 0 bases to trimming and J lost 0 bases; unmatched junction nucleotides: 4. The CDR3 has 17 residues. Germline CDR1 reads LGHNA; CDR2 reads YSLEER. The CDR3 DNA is TGCGCCAGCAGCCAAGAAAGTCTAGCGGGGAGCACAGATACGCAGTATTTT. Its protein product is CASSQESLAGSTDTQYF.

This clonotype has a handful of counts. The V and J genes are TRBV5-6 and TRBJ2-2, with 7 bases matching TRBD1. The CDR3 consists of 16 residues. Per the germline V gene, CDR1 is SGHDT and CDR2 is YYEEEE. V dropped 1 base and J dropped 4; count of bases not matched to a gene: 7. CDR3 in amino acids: CASSLPAGGITGELFF. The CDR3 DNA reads TGTGCCAGCAGCTTGCCGGCAGGGGGTATCACCGGGGAGCTGTTTTTT.

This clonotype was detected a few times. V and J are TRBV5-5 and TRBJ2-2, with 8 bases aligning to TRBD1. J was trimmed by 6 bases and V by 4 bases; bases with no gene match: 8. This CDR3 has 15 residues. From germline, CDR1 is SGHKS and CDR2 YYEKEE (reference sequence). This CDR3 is CASSPRTGWAGELFF. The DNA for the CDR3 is TGTGCCAGCAGCCCTAGGACAGGGTGGGCCGGGGAGCTGTTTTTT.

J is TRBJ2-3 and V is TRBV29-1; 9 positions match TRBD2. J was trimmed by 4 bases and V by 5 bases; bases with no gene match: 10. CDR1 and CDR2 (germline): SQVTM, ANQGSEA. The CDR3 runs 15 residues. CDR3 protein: CSVQRGGGAPDTQYF. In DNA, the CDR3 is TGCAGCGTTCAACGGGGCGGGGGGGCCCCAGATACGCAGTATTTT.

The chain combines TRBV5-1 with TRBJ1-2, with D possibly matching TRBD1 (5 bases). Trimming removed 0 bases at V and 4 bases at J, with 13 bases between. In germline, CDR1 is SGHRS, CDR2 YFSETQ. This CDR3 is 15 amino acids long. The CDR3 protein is CASSLAGDGGYGYTF. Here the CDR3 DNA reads TGCGCCAGCAGCTTGGCTGGGGACGGAGGCTATGGCTACACCTTC.

DNA for the CDR3: TGCGCCAGCAGCCAATTAGGCTACTACGAGCAGTACTTC. It specifies CASSQLGYYEQYF. The chain uses TRBV4-1 and TRBJ2-7, with D hard to call. The CDR3 sequence is 13 residues long. Per germline, CDR1 MGHRA and CDR2 YSYEKL. V was shortened by 2 bases and J by 3 bases, with 8 bases between the two germline ends.

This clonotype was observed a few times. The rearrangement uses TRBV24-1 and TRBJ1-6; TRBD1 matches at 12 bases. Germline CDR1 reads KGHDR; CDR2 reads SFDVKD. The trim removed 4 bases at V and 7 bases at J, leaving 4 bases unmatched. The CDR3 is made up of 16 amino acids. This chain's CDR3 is CATSDSGQGANSPLHF. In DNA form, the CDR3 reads TGTGCCACCAGTGACTCGGGACAGGGGGCGAATTCACCCCTCCACTTT.

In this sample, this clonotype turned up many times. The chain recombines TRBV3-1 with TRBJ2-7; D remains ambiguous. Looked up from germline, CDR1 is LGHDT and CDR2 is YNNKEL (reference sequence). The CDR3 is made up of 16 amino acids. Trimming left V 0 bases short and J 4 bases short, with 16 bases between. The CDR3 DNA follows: TGTGCCAGCAGCCAAGAGAGGCCAGACCTTATTTACGAGCAGTACTTC. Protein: CASSQERPDLIYEQYF.

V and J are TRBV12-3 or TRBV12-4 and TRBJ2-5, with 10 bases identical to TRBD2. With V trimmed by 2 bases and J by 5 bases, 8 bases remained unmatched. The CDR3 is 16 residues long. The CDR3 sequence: CASSLTAGGRSETQYF. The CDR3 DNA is TGTGCCAGCAGTTTAACAGCGGGGGGGCGTTCGGAGACCCAGTACTTC.

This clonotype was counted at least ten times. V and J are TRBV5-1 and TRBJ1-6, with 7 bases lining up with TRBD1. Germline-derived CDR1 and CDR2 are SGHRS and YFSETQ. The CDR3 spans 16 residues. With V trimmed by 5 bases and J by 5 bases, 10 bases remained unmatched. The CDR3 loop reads CASSPGHGTDNSPLHF. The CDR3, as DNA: TGCGCCAGCAGTCCCGGCCACGGGACAGATAATTCACCCCTCCACTTT.

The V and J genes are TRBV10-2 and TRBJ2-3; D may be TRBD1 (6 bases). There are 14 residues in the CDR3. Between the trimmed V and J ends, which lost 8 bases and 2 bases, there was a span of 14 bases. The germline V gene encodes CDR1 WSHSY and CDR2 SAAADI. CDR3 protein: CASSSVGATDTQYF. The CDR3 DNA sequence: TGCGCCAGCTCAAGTGTGGGGGCCACAGATACGCAGTATTTT.

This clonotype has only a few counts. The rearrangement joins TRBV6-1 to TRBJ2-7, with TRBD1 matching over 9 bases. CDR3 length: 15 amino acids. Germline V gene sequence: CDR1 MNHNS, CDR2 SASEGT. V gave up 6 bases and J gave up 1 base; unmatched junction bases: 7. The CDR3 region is CASRAGTGSSYEQYF. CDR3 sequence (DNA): TGTGCCAGCAGAGCCGGGACAGGGTCGTCCTACGAGCAGTACTTC.